Listed below are T cell receptor beta chains from one sample, sequenced in a study of CD8+CD57+ T cells in acquired aplastic anemia. TCRdb processed the reads anew with MiXCR; each CDR3 protein has one entry. The sample gives some 120,000 distinct CDR3 sequences, under 60% of which show up once; 25% to 30% is in the top ten. The sequencing sample was made of sorted CD4+, CD8+, or CD8+CD57+ T cells (not recorded which) from PBMCs. Receptor source: a human donor with aplastic anemia. Each CDR3 is given with its conserved first and last residue. A D gene is named only where the DNA matches it firmly. Some rows mark clone size as missing; the rest say once, few, many or name a class of expanded clone.

>.|TRBJ1-1|.|15|TRBV15
CATSRESTVLTEAFF
TGTGCCACCAGCAGAGAATCGACCGTACTGACTGAAGCTTTCTTT
>.|TRBJ2-1|.|13|TRBV10-3
CAIRTDSNNEQFF
TGTGCCATCAGAACGGACTCTAACAATGAGCAGTTCTTC
>once|TRBJ2-7|.|13|TRBV19
CASSSRRSYEQYF
TGTGCCAGTAGTTCCCGACGGTCCTACGAGCAGTACTTC
>.|TRBJ2-7|.|13|TRBV29-1
CSVEDEPRYEQYF
TGCAGCGTTGAAGATGAGCCCCGTTACGAGCAGTACTTC
>many|TRBJ2-7|.|16|TRBV7-9
CASSLGPRVPSYEQYF
TGTGCCAGCAGCTTAGGTCCCCGGGTGCCCTCCTACGAGCAGTACTTC
>.|TRBJ1-2|TRBD1|16|TRBV7-3
CASSPSGTGYNYGYTF
TGTGCCAGCAGCCCCTCCGGGACAGGGTATAACTATGGCTACACCTTC
>many|TRBJ1-1|.|15|TRBV7-9
CASSPALATNTEAFF
TGTGCCAGCAGCCCTGCTTTAGCGACCAACACTGAAGCTTTCTTT
>few|TRBJ2-7|.|13|TRBV7-6
CASSPGVGYEQYF
TGTGCCAGCAGCCCCGGGGTTGGTTACGAGCAGTACTTC
>.|TRBJ2-1|TRBD1|16|TRBV19
CASSIQGLTSYNEQFF
TGTGCCAGTAGCATACAGGGGCTAACCTCCTACAATGAGCAGTTCTTC
>.|TRBJ2-1|.|14|TRBV20-1
CSASSPGRRGEQFF
TGCAGTGCTAGCAGCCCGGGCCGTCGGGGTGAGCAGTTCTTC
>.|TRBJ2-1|.|15|TRBV7-6
CASSLGPGMGNEQFF
TGTGCCAGCAGCTTAGGTCCAGGAATGGGCAATGAGCAGTTCTTC
>.|TRBJ1-1|TRBD1|15|TRBV12-3/TRBV12-4
CASSRTGARDTEAFF
TGTGCCAGCAGTCGGACAGGGGCGAGGGACACTGAAGCTTTCTTT
>few|TRBJ1-2|TRBD1|14|TRBV7-8
CASSDRDSNYGYTF
TGTGCCAGCAGCGATAGGGACAGTAACTATGGCTACACCTTC
>.|TRBJ2-5|TRBD2|18|TRBV11-1
CASSYGTSGGGRQETQYF
TGTGCCAGCAGCTACGGGACTAGCGGGGGAGGTAGGCAAGAGACCCAGTACTTC
>few|TRBJ2-5|.|13|TRBV10-3
CAIREDSRGTQYF
TGTGCCATCAGGGAGGACTCGCGGGGGACCCAGTACTTC
>.|TRBJ2-7|TRBD2|15|TRBV5-3
CARSSSSGDSYEQYF
TGTGCCAGAAGCTCATCTAGCGGGGACTCCTACGAGCAGTACTTC
>.|TRBJ2-7|TRBD1|15|TRBV3-1
CASTKTGGAVNEQYF
TGTGCCAGCACCAAGACAGGGGGGGCTGTCAACGAGCAGTACTTC
>.|TRBJ2-7|TRBD2|15|TRBV29-1
CSVERLAGEAYEQYF
TGCAGCGTTGAGAGATTAGCGGGAGAAGCGTACGAGCAGTACTTC
>few|TRBJ2-5|.|15|TRBV5-1
CASSLEGHGLETQYF
TGCGCCAGCAGCTTGGAGGGACACGGGCTTGAGACCCAGTACTTC
>many|TRBJ2-5|.|11|TRBV12-3/TRBV12-4
CASSFSQTQYF
TGTGCCAGCTCCTTTTCCCAGACCCAGTACTTC
>.|TRBJ2-6|.|13|TRBV2
CASRSSGANVLTF
TGTGCCAGCAGAAGCTCTGGGGCCAACGTCCTGACTTTC